The 3 T cell receptor beta chains below all came from one sample that was sequenced in a study of control samples from healthy donors and cancer patients. Repertoires were generated with immunoSEQ multiplex PCR, while TCRdb's copy carries only in-frame clones and drops some. Here the sample spans roughly 55,000 clones, 92% being singletons. Sequencing used PBMCs. The receptors derive from a man aged 35 to 55 with colorectal cancer.

This rearrangement joins TRBV4-2 to TRBJ2-1, with D hard to call. The ends were cut back, 1 base at V and 5 bases at J, with 12 bases in the middle. The CDR3 contains 15 residues. Germline CDR1 reads LGHNA; CDR2 reads YNFKEQ. The CDR3 is CASSQGARVNNEQFF. The CDR3 DNA reads as TGTGCCAGCAGCCAAGGAGCTAGAGTAAACAATGAGCAGTTCTTC.

This chain connects TRBV2 to TRBJ2-3, with 7 bases lining up with TRBD2. This CDR3 has 14 residues. The V gene's germline CDR1 is SNHLY and CDR2 FYNNEI. V was clipped by 7 bases and J by 5 bases; unmatched bases: 9. In DNA, the CDR3 is TGTGCCAGCAATTCCGGGACTACAGTAGATACGCAGTATTTT. Its translation is CASNSGTTVDTQYF.

The gene calls are TRBV5-4 and TRBJ2-2; 9 bases align to TRBD1. The CDR3 has 17 amino acids. Unmatched junction bases numbered 5, after V lost 0 bases and J lost 2 bases. CDR1 SGHNT and CDR2 YYREEE come from the germline V gene (reference sequence). CDR3 nucleotides: TGTGCCAGCAGCTTGGCCCCGGGACAGGGAAACACCGGGGAGCTGTTTTTT. Amino acid sequence: CASSLAPGQGNTGELFF.